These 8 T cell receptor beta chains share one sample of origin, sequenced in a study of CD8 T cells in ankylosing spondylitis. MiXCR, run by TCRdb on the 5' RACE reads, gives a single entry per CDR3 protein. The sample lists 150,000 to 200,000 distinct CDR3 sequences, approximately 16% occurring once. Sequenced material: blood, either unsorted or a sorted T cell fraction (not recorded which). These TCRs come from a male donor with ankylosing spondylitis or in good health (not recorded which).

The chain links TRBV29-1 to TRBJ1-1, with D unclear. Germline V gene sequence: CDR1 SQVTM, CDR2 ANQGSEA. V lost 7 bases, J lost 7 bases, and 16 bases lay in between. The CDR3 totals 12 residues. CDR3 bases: TGCAGCGCGGAAAGGTCGGCCGGTGAAGCTTTCTTT. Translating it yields CSAERSAGEAFF.

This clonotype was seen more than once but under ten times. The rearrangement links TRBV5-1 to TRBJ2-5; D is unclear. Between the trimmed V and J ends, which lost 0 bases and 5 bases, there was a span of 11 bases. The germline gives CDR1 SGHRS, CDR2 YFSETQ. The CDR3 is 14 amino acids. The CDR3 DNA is TGCGCCAGCAGCTTGGGTCAGGATGGCGAGACCCAGTACTTC. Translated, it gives CASSLGQDGETQYF. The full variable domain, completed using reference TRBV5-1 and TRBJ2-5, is KAGVTQTPRYLIKTRGQQVTLSCSPISGHRSVSWYQQTPGQGLQFLFEYFSETQRNKGNFPGRFSGRQFSNSRSEMNVSTLELGDSALYLCASSLGQDGETQYFGPGTRLLVL.

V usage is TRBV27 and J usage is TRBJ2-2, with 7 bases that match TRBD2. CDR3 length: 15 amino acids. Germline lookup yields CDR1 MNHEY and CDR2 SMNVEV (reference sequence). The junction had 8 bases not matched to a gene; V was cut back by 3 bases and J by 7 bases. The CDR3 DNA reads TGTGCCAGCAGTTTTGGAACGGGGGGAGACGGGGAGCTGTTTTTT. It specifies CASSFGTGGDGELFF.

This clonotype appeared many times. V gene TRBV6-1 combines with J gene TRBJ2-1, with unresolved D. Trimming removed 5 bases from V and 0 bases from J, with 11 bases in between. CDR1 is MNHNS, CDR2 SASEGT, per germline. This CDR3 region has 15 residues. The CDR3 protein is CASSSAHFSYNEQFF. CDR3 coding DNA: TGTGCCAGCAGTTCAGCGCACTTCTCCTACAATGAGCAGTTCTTC.

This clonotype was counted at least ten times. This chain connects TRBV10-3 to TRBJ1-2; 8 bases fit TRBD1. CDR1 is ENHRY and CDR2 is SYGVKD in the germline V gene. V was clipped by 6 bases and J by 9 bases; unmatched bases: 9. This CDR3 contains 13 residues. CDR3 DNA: TGTGCCATCAGCCCGGGACAGGCGGCCAGCTACACCTTC. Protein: CAISPGQAASYTF.

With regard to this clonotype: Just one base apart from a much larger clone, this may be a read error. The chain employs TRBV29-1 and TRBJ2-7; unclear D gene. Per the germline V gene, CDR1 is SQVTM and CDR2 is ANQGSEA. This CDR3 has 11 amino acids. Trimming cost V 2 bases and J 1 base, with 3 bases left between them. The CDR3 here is CSVEKSYEQYF. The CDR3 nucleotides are TGCAGCGTTGAAAAGTCCTACGAGCAGTACTTC.

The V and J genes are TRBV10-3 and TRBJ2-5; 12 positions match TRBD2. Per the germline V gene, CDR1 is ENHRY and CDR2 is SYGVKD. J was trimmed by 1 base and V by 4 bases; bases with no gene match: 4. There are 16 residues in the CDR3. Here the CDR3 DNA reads TGTGCCATCAGTGCCGGACTAGCGGGAAGCCAAGAGACCCAGTACTTC. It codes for CAISAGLAGSQETQYF.

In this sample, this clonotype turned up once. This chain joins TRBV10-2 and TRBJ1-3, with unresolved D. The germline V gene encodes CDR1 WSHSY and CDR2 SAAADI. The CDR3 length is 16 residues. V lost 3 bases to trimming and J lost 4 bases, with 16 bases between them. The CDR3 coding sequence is TGCGCCAGCAGTGAAGTTGGGCGGGCCAGGGGAAACACCATATATTTT. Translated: CASSEVGRARGNTIYF.